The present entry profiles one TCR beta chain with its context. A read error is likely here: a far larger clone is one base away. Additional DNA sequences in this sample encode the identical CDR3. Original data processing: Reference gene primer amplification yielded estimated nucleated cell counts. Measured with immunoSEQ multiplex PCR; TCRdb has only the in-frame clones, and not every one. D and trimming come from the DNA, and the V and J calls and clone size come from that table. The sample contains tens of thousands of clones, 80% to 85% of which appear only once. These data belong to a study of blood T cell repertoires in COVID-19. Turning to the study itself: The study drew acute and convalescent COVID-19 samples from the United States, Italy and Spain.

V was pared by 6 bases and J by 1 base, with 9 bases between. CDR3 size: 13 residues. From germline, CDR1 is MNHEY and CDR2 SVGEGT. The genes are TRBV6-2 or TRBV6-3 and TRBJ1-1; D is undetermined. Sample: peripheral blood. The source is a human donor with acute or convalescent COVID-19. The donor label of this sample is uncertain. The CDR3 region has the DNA TGTGCCAGCAGCATAACTCCGAACACTGAAGCTTTCTTT. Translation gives CASSITPNTEAFF.